This T cell receptor (beta chain) originates from a study of blood T cells in healthy people across ages. The authors ran a second PCR of 7 to 11 cycles using a sample-barcoded 5' primer and a J-beta primer mix. TCRdb redid the calling of the 5' RACE reads with MiXCR, one entry per CDR3 protein. The sample has 600,000 to 900,000 distinct CDR3 sequences, under 30% seen once; the top ten hold about 3%. Study-level points and caveats: In older individuals, TCR beta diversity per million T cells was lower, falling roughly linearly with age.

Comments on this clonotype: Its antigen remains unknown.

This CDR3 is 15 amino acids long. The V gene lost 4 bases and the J gene lost 3 bases, with 16 bases spanning the gap. CDR1 and CDR2 (germline): LNHDA, SQIVND (reference sequence). These data also featured in a second study, about T cells of mothers and their children. From that paper: RNA that had been extracted went wholly into cDNA synthesis, at around 1.4 ug per 15 ul.

The sample was blood. The receptor was derived from a boy under 18 in good health. The rearrangement uses TRBV19 and TRBJ2-7; D may match TRBD1 or TRBD2 (5 bases each). This CDR3 reads CASSTKPGTDYEQYF. The DNA of the CDR3 is TGTGCCAGTAGTACAAAACCCGGGACCGACTACGAGCAGTACTTC. Variable domain in full (rest from reference TRBV19 and TRBJ2-7): DGGITQSPKYLFRKEGQNVTLSCEQNLNHDAMYWYRQDPGQGLRLIYYSQIVNDFQKGDIAEGYSVSREKKESFPLTVTSAQKNPTAFYLCASSTKPGTDYEQYFGPGTRLTVT.